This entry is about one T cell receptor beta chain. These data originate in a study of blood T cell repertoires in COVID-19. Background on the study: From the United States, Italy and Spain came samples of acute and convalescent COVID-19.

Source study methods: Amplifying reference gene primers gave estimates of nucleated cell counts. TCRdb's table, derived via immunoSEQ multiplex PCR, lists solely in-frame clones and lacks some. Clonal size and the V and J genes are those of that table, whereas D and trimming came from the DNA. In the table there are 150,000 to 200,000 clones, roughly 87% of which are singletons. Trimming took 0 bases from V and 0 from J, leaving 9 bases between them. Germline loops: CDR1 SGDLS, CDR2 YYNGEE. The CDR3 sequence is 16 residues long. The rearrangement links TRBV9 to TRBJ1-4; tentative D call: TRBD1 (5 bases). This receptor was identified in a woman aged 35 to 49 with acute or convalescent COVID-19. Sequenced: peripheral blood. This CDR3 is CASSVGEGTTNEKLFF. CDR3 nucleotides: TGTGCCAGCAGCGTAGGGGAGGGGACAACTAATGAAAAACTGTTTTTT.